Reported below is one T cell receptor beta chain. The repertoire was sequenced with immunoSEQ multiplex PCR; TCRdb's copy has only in-frame clones and lacks some. The sample has more than 90,000 clones, around 84% seen once. This entry belongs to a study of T cell responses to AZD1222 COVID-19 vaccine. Trimming removed 2 bases from V and 1 base from J, with 12 bases in between. Germline V lookup: CDR1 SGHRS, CDR2 YFSETQ. This CDR3 spans 15 amino acids. Sequences were derived from peripheral blood, sampled on day 0 of AZD1222 vaccination. The gene calls are TRBV5-1 and TRBJ1-1; D ambiguous. The sequence derives from an adult in good health. The CDR3: CASSFSPSPNTEAFF. In DNA, the CDR3 is TGCGCCAGCAGCTTCTCTCCGTCACCGAACACTGAAGCTTTCTTT.